The clone carrying this TCR beta chain has more than one count but fewer than ten. Antigen unknown. TCRdb recomputed calls from the 5' RACE reads with MiXCR, one row per CDR3 protein. The sample has a few hundred thousand distinct CDR3 sequences, about 24% seen once. There are 12 residues in the CDR3. Germline CDR1 reads SGHRS; CDR2 reads YFSETQ. Germline trimming cut 4 bases from V and 7 bases from J; bases unmatched to any gene: 4. The sample belongs to a study of identical twins. Findings of the study overall: Conclusions were based on cross-sectional statistical analysis, without following the same donors.

The data also belong to a second study, concerning T cells expressing NK-cell markers.

This chain joins TRBV5-1 and TRBJ1-2; TRBD1 matches at 7 bases. This TCR derives from a woman aged 18-29 years in good health. The sequenced sample was CD4+ T cells sorted from blood. CDR3 region: CASSVTGVGYTF. The CDR3 DNA sequence: TGCGCCAGCAGCGTAACAGGGGTTGGCTACACCTTC.